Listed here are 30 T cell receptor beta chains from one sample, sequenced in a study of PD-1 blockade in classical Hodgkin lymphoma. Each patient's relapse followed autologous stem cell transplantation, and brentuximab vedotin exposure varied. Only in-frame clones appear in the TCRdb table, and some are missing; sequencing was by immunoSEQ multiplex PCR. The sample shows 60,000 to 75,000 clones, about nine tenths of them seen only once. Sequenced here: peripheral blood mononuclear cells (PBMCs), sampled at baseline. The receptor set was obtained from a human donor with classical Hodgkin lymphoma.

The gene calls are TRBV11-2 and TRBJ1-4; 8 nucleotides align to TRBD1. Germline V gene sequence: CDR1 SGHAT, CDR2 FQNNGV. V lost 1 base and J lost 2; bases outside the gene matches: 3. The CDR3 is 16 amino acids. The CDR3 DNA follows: TGTGCCAGCAGCTTAGCAGGGGGCTGGACTAATGAAAAACTGTTTTTT. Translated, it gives CASSLAGGWTNEKLFF.

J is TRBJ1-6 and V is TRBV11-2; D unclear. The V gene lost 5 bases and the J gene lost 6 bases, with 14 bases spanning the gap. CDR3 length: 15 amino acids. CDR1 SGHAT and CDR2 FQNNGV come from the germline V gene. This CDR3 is CASSLGLVTNSPLHF. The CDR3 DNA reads TGTGCCAGCAGCCTAGGGTTGGTCACTAATTCACCCCTCCACTTT.

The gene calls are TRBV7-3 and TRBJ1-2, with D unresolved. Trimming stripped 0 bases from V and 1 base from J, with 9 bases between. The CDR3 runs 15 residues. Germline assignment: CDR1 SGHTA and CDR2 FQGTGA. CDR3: CASSLTPSGNYGYTF. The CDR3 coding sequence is TGTGCCAGCAGCTTAACCCCCTCGGGTAACTATGGCTACACCTTC.

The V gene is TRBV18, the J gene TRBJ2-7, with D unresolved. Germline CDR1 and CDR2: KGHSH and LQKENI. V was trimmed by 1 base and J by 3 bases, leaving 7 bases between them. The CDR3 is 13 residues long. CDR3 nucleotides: TGTGCCAGCTCACCACGTGAAAGCTACGAGCAGTACTTC. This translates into CASSPRESYEQYF.

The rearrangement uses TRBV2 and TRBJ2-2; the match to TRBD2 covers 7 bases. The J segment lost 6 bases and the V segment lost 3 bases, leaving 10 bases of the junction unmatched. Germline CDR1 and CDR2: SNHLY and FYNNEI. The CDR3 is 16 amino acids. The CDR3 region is CASSEALAGVPGELFF. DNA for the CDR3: TGTGCCAGCAGTGAGGCTCTGGCGGGAGTGCCCGGGGAGCTGTTTTTT.

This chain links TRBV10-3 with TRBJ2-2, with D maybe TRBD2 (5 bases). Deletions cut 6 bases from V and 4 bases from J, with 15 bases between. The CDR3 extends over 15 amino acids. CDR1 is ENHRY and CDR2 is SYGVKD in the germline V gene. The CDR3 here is CAIRAARVGTGELFF. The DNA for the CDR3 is TGTGCCATCAGGGCCGCGAGGGTGGGCACCGGGGAGCTGTTTTTT.

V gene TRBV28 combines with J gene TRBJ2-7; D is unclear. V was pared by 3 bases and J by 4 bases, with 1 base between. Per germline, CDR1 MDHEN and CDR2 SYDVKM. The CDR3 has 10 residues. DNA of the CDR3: TGTGCCAGCAGTTTGTACGAGCAGTACTTC. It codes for CASSLYEQYF.

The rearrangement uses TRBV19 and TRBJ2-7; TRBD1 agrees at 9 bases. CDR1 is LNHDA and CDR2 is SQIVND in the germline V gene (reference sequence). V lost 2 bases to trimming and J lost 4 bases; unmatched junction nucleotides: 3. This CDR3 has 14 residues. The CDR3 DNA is TGTGCCAGTAGTATATCAGGACAGGGGTACGAGCAGTACTTC. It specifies CASSISGQGYEQYF.

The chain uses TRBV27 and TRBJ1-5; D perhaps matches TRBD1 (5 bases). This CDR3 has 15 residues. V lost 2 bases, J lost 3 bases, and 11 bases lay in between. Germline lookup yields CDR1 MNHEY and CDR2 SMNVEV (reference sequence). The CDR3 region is CASSLEGRNNQPQHF. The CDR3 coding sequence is TGTGCCAGCAGTTTAGAGGGACGGAACAATCAGCCCCAGCATTTT.

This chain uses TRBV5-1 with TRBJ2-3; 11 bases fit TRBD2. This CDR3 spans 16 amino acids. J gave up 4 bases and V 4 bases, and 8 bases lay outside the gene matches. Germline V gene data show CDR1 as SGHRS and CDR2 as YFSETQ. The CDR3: CASSVLLAGVADTQYF. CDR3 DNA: TGCGCCAGCAGCGTACTACTAGCGGGAGTAGCAGATACGCAGTATTTT.

The CDR3 loop is CASSMIGPPLEQYF. In DNA form, the CDR3 reads TGTGCCAGCAGCATGATCGGCCCTCCCCTCGAGCAGTACTTC. The rearrangement links TRBV5-6 to TRBJ2-7; no reliable D call. CDR3 length: 14 amino acids. Germline CDR1 is SGHDT and CDR2 is YYEEEE. The V end was cut by 4 bases, the J end by 6 bases, with 17 bases between.

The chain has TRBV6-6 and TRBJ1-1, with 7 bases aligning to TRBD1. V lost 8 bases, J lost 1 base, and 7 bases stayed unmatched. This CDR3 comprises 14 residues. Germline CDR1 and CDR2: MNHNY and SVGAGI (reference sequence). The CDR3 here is CASLLAGGNTEAFF. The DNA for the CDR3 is TGTGCCAGCCTGTTGGCAGGGGGGAACACTGAAGCTTTCTTT.

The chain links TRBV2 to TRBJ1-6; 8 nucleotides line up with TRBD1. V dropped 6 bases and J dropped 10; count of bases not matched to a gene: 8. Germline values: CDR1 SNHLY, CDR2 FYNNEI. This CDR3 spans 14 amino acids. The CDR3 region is CASSRQGMDSPLHF. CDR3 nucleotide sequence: TGTGCCAGCAGCCGACAGGGGATGGACTCACCCCTCCACTTT.

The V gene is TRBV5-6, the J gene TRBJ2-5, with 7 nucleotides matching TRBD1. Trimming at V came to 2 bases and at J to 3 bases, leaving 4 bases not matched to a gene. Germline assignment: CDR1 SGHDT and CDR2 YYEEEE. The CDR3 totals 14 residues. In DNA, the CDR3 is TGTGCCAGCAGCTTCGGGACAGCAGAAGAGACCCAGTACTTC. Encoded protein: CASSFGTAEETQYF.

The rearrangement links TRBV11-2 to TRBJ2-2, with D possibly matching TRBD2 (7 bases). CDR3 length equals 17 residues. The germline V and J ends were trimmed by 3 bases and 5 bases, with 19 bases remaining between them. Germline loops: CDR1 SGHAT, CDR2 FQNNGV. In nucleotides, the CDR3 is TGTGCCAGCAGCTTTTCCAGGGGAGCAGCGGGGACCGGGGAGCTGTTTTTT. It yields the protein CASSFSRGAAGTGELFF. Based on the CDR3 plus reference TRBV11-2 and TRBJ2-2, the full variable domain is EAGVAQSPRYKIIEKRQSVAFWCNPISGHATLYWYQQILGQGPKLLIQFQNNGVVDDSQLPKDRFSAERLKGVDSTLKIQPAKLEDSAVYLCASSFSRGAAGTGELFFGEGSRLTVL.

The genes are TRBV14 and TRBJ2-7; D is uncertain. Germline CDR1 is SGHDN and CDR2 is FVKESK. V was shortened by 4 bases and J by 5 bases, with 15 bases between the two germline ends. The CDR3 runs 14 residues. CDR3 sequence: CASSLSGPHNEQYF. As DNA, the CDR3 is TGTGCCAGCAGCCTCTCCGGGCCCCACAACGAGCAGTACTTC.

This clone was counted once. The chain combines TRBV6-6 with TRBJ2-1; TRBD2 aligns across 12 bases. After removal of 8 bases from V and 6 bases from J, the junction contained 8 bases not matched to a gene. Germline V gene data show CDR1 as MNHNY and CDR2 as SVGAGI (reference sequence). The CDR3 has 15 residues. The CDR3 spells CASLRGLAGFNEQFF. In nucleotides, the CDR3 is TGTGCCAGCTTGCGTGGACTAGCGGGGTTCAATGAGCAGTTCTTC.

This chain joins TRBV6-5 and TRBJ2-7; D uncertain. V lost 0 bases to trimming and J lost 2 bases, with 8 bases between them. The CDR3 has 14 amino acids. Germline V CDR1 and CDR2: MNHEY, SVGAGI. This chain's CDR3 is CASSYSLQTYEQYF. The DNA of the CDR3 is TGTGCCAGCAGTTACTCTTTACAGACCTACGAGCAGTACTTC.

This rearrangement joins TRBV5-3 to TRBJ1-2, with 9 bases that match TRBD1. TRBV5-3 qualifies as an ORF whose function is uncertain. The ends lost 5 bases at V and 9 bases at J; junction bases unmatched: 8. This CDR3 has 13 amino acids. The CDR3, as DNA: TGTGCCAGAAGTCGCAGGACAGGGGAGAGCTACACCTTC. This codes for CARSRRTGESYTF.

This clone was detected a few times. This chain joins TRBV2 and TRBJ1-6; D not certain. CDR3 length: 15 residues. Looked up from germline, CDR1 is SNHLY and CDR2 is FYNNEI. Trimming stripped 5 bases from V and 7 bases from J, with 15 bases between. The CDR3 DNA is TGTGCCAGCAGTTTGAGTCCGAGCGGGAATTCACCCCTCCACTTT. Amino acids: CASSLSPSGNSPLHF.

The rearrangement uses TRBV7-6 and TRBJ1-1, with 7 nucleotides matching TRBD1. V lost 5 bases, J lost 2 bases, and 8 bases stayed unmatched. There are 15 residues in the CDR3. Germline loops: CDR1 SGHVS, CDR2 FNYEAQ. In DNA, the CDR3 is TGTGCCAGCAGCGCACCACAGGGGCTTAACACTGAAGCTTTCTTT. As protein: CASSAPQGLNTEAFF.

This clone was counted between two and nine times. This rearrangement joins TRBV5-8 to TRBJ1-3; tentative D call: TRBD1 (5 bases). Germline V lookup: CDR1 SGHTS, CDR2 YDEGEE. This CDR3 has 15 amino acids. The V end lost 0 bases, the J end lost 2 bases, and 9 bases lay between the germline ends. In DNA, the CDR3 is TGTGCCAGCAGCTTGGAGGGACTCACTGGAAACACCATATATTTT. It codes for CASSLEGLTGNTIYF.

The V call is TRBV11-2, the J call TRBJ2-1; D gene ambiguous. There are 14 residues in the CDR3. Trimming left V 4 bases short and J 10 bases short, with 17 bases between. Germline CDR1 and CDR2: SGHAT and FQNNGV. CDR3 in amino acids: CASSSPSARREQFF. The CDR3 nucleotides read TGTGCCAGCAGCTCCCCTTCGGCTAGACGCGAGCAGTTCTTC.

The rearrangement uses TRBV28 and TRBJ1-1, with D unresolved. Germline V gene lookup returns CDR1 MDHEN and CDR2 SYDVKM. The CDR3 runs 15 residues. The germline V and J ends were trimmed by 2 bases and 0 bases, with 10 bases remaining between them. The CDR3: CASSLNGVLNTEAFF. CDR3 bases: TGTGCCAGCAGTTTAAACGGGGTCCTGAACACTGAAGCTTTCTTT.

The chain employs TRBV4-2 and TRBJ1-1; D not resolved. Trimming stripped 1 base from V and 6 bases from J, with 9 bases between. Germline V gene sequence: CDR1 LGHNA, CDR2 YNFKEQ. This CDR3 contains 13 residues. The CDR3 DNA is TGTGCCAGCAGCCAAGTTTCCGAGGCTGAAGCTTTCTTT. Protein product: CASSQVSEAEAFF.

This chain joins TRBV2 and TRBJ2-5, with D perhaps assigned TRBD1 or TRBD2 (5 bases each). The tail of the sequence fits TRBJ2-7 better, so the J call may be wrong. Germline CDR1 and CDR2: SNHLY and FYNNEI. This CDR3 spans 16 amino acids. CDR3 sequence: CASSEKSWGSSYEQYF. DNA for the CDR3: TGTGCCAGCAGTGAAAAGTCTTGGGGGAGTTCCTACGAGCAGTACTTC.

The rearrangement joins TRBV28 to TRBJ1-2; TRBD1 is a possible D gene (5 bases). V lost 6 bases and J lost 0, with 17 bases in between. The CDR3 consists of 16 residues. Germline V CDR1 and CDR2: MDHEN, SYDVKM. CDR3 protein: CASRDDRDLANYGYTF. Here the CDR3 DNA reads TGTGCCAGCAGGGACGACCGGGACCTCGCTAACTATGGCTACACCTTC.

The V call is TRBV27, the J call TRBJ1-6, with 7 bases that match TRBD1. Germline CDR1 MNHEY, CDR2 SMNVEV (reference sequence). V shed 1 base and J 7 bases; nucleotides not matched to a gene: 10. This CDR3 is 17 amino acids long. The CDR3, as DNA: TGTGCCAGCAGTTTATATTATGAGGACAGGAGGAATTCACCCCTCCACTTT. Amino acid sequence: CASSLYYEDRRNSPLHF.

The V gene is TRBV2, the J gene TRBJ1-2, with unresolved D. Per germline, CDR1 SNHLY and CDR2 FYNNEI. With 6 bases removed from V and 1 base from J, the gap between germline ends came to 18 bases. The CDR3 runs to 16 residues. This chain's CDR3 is CASSASPLEGNYGYTF. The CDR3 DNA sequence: TGTGCCAGCAGCGCCAGCCCCCTCGAGGGTAACTATGGCTACACCTTC.

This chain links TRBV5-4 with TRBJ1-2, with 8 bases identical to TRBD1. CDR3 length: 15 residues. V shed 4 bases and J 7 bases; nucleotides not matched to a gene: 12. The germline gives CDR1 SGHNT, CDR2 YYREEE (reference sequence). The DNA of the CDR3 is TGTGCCAGCAGCGCGGATCGACAGGGGTGGGGTGGCTACACCTTC. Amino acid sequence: CASSADRQGWGGYTF.